This TCR beta chain was observed in a study of blood T cells in healthy people across ages. This CDR3 is built from 13 residues. The germline V gene encodes CDR1 SNHLY and CDR2 FYNNEI. Trimming cost V 5 bases and J 4 bases, with 8 bases left between them. Together with a sample-barcoded 5' primer, a J-beta primer mix was included in a second PCR lasting roughly 6 to 12 cycles. TCRdb passed the 5' RACE reads through MiXCR, listing each CDR3 protein once. The table records over a million distinct CDR3 sequences, about 45% of them present only once. The chain has TRBV2 and TRBJ2-2; D ambiguous. This TCR was sampled from a woman aged 18-29 years in good health. The sequencing sample was made of blood. For the CDR3, the DNA is TGTGCCAGCAGTTCTAGGTCCACCGGGGAGCTGTTTTTT. This encodes CASSSRSTGELFF.